The source of this TCR beta chain is a study of cytomegalovirus exposure and HLA in healthy donors. The study, taken as a whole, reports: Researchers reported in a later analysis that a missense DCLRE1C variant was tied to TCR beta V- and J-gene trimming. Confirmation in vitro established that a few CMV-associated chains were specific for CMV antigens.

This clone appeared once. Its antigen is unknown. With 60 Vbeta and 13 Jbeta primers, the PCR was carried out. Authors' analysis steps: Roughly 80 million unique TCR beta chains, 9 million to 11 million shared, were counted in a later analysis. Repertoires were generated with immunoSEQ multiplex PCR, while TCRdb's copy carries only in-frame clones and drops some. V, J and clone size derive from that table, while D and trimming were established from the DNA sequence. The data contain approximately 170,000 clones, around 80% of them seen just once; the ten biggest clones take up approximately 2.2%. This CDR3 has 16 amino acids. The germline CDR1 and CDR2 sequences are SGDLS and YYNGEE. V dropped 3 bases and J dropped 2; count of bases not matched to a gene: 7.

Sequencing input: PBMCs. The genes are TRBV9 and TRBJ2-1, with 8 bases matching TRBD2. This TCR came from a male donor in good health and CMV-seronegative. CDR3 region: CASSASGSGTYNEQFF. As DNA, the CDR3 is TGTGCCAGCAGCGCCTCGGGTAGCGGGACCTACAATGAGCAGTTCTTC.